Detailed here is one TCR beta chain. One entry per CDR3 protein, called by TCRdb with MiXCR from the PCR reads. The sample carries 250,000 to 350,000 distinct CDR3 sequences, 20% to 25% recorded once. This entry comes from a study of molecular identifiers for immune sequencing clone quantification. Trimming shortened V by 1 base and J by 3 bases, and 14 bases separated the two germline ends. The CDR3 totals 16 residues. From germline, CDR1 is MGHRA and CDR2 YSYEKL. This chain uses TRBV4-1 with TRBJ2-3; D is undetermined. The sequence derives from a human donor in good health. Some libraries in this study had Jurkat cell RNA spiked in. The sequencing sample was made of naive CD8+ T cells from blood, with Jurkat cell RNA spiked in. As to subset: FACS-sorted CD8+CD4-CCR7+CD45RA+ naive T cells. Here the CDR3 reads CASSQVRTAKTDTQYF. Here the CDR3 DNA reads TGCGCCAGCAGCCAAGTTCGGACGGCCAAGACAGATACGCAGTATTTT.